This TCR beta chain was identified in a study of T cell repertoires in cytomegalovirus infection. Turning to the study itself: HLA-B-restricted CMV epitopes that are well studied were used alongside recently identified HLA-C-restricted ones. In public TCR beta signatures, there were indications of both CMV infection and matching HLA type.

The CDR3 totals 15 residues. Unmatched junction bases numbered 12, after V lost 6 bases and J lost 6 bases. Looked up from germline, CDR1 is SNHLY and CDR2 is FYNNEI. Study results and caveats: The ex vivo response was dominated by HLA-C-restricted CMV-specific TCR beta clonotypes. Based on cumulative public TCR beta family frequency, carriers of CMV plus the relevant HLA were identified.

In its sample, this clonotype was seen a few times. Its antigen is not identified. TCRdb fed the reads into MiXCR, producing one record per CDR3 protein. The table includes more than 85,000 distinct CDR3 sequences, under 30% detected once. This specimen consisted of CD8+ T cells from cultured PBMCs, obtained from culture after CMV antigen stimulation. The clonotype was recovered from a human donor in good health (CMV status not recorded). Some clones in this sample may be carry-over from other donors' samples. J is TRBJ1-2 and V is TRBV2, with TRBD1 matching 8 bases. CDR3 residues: CASSPDRGIIHGYTF. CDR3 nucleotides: TGTGCCAGCAGCCCCGACAGGGGCATAATCCATGGCTACACCTTC.